Listed below are T cell receptor beta chains from one sample, sequenced in a study of cytomegalovirus exposure and HLA in healthy donors. Method: immunoSEQ multiplex PCR; TCRdb's copy keeps in-frame clones and lacks some. Among roughly 120,000 clones listed, roughly 80% were seen once. Sequencing used PBMCs. The receptors shown here come from a man aged 30 to 39 in good health and CMV-seropositive. Both conserved end residues are part of each CDR3. D genes are given only for firm matches. Only some rows state a clone size, as once, few, many or a class for expanded clones.

abundance: .
j_gene: TRBJ2-3
d_gene: .
v_gene: TRBV28
CDR3nt: TGTGCCAGCAGCCCCCGATGGGAGAGCACAGATACGCAGTATTTT
CDR3aa: CASSPRWESTDTQYF

abundance: .
j_gene: TRBJ2-1
d_gene: .
v_gene: TRBV27
CDR3nt: TGTGCCATTAAACCCGGGGGCTCCTACAATGAGCAGTTCTTC
CDR3aa: CAIKPGGSYNEQFF

abundance: .
j_gene: TRBJ2-3
d_gene: TRBD2
v_gene: TRBV28
CDR3nt: TGTGCCAGCACCTTCCCCGGGGGGGCCTCAGATACGCAGTATTTT
CDR3aa: CASTFPGGASDTQYF

abundance: .
j_gene: TRBJ2-1
d_gene: TRBD2
v_gene: TRBV27
CDR3nt: TGTGCCAGCAGTAGCGGGAGTAGCGATGAGCAGTTCTTC
CDR3aa: CASSSGSSDEQFF

abundance: .
j_gene: TRBJ2-1
d_gene: .
v_gene: TRBV4-2
CDR3nt: TGTGCCAGCAGCCAAGAGTCTACTTACAATGAGCAGTTCTTC
CDR3aa: CASSQESTYNEQFF

abundance: once
j_gene: TRBJ1-4
d_gene: .
v_gene: TRBV5-4
CDR3nt: TGTGCCAGCAGCCCGGAGACACCTCGGGGTAATGAAAAACTGTTTTTT
CDR3aa: CASSPETPRGNEKLFF

abundance: .
j_gene: TRBJ1-3
d_gene: .
v_gene: TRBV5-5
CDR3nt: TGTGCCAGCAGCCCCAGGGGATCTGGAAACACCATATATTTT
CDR3aa: CASSPRGSGNTIYF

abundance: few
j_gene: TRBJ2-2
d_gene: TRBD1
v_gene: TRBV7-6
CDR3nt: TGTGCCAGCAGACATTGGGACAGCGAAAACACCGGGGAGCTGTTTTTT
CDR3aa: CASRHWDSENTGELFF

abundance: .
j_gene: TRBJ1-6
d_gene: TRBD1
v_gene: TRBV19
CDR3nt: TGTGCCAGTAAGGACAGGAATAATTCACCCCTCCACTTT
CDR3aa: CASKDRNNSPLHF

abundance: .
j_gene: TRBJ2-5
d_gene: .
v_gene: TRBV5-6
CDR3nt: TGTGCCAGCAGCTTTCAGGTCGTCGAGGAGACCCAGTACTTC
CDR3aa: CASSFQVVEETQYF

abundance: .
j_gene: TRBJ1-2
d_gene: TRBD1
v_gene: TRBV2
CDR3nt: TGTGCCAGCAGTTCGGGACAGGGCTATGGCTACACCTTC
CDR3aa: CASSSGQGYGYTF

abundance: .
j_gene: TRBJ2-5
d_gene: TRBD1
v_gene: TRBV5-4
CDR3nt: TGTGCCAGCAGCCGGTCCGGACAGGGACAGGAGACCCAGTACTTC
CDR3aa: CASSRSGQGQETQYF

abundance: .
j_gene: TRBJ2-7
d_gene: .
v_gene: TRBV7-9
CDR3nt: TGTGCCAGCAGCCCCCTTTCGGGCTACGAGCAGTACTTC
CDR3aa: CASSPLSGYEQYF

abundance: .
j_gene: TRBJ2-7
d_gene: TRBD2
v_gene: TRBV28
CDR3nt: TGTGCCAGCAGTTTTAACACGGAAGCGGGGCCCACCTACGAGCAGTACTTC
CDR3aa: CASSFNTEAGPTYEQYF

abundance: .
j_gene: TRBJ2-2
d_gene: .
v_gene: TRBV5-1
CDR3nt: TGCGCCAGCAGCTTGATTTGGAAGCGGACGAACACCGGGGAGCTGTTTTTT
CDR3aa: CASSLIWKRTNTGELFF

abundance: .
j_gene: TRBJ2-5
d_gene: TRBD2
v_gene: TRBV5-6
CDR3nt: TGTGCCAGCAGCTTTTTATGGTCGGGCGGGGGGGCCGGAGGAGAGACCCAGTACTTC
CDR3aa: CASSFLWSGGGAGGETQYF

abundance: .
j_gene: TRBJ1-4
d_gene: TRBD1
v_gene: TRBV15
CDR3nt: TGTGCCACTCTCGACAGGGGGGCTAATGAAAAACTGTTTTTT
CDR3aa: CATLDRGANEKLFF

abundance: .
j_gene: TRBJ2-1
d_gene: .
v_gene: TRBV13
CDR3nt: TGTGCCAGCAGCTTCGGTAATGAGCAGTTCTTC
CDR3aa: CASSFGNEQFF

abundance: .
j_gene: TRBJ2-3
d_gene: .
v_gene: TRBV11-3
CDR3nt: TGTGCCAGCAGCTTAGATGCGGGAAGAACAGATACGCAGTATTTT
CDR3aa: CASSLDAGRTDTQYF